The following is a TCR beta chain sequence with its context. The antigen is unknown. This record belongs to a study of cytomegalovirus exposure and HLA in healthy donors. Per germline, CDR1 ENHRY and CDR2 SYGVKD. The CDR3 runs 15 residues. V trimming: 4 bases; J trimming: 3 bases; junction bases outside the gene matches: 4. The study's findings and limits: The classifier reportedly diagnosed cytomegalovirus status with high specificity and sensitivity. In a later analysis, the majority of CMV-associated beta chains seemingly showed HLA restriction. Across HLA loci, a later analysis found differing TCR association rates, with DRB1 most and HLA-C fewest.

Though probably carrying unrecorded immune exposures, donors were nominally healthy at sampling. The PCR made use of 60 Vbeta and 13 Jbeta primers. Data came from immunoSEQ multiplex PCR; TCRdb stores just in-frame clones and leaves some out. The sample holds roughly 150,000 clones, approximately 80% seen once. This chain joins TRBV10-3 and TRBJ1-2; 11 nucleotides align to TRBD1. This sequence originates from a male donor in good health and CMV-seronegative. Sample: PBMCs. CDR3 protein: CAISGRTGGDYGYTF. The CDR3 coding sequence is TGTGCCATCAGTGGGAGGACAGGGGGCGACTATGGCTACACCTTC.